Detailed here is one T cell receptor (beta chain). Its antigen is currently unknown. This entry belongs to a study of cytomegalovirus exposure and HLA in healthy donors. Study-level findings and limits: Sequencing artifact likely explains a cluster of highly shared sequence variants. The analysis excluded some indistinguishable V segments, including TRBV6-2 and TRBV6-3. One variant, a missense change in DCLRE1C, was linked in a later analysis to TCR beta V- and J-gene trimming. Testing in vitro showed a few CMV-associated chains specific for CMV antigens.

CDR3 length: 15 amino acids. Per the germline V gene, CDR1 is SNHLY and CDR2 is FYNNEI. The V end lost 4 bases, the J end lost 0 bases, and 12 bases lay between the germline ends. Primers for the PCR totalled 60 Vbeta and 13 Jbeta. Sequenced by immunoSEQ multiplex PCR; TCRdb stores in-frame clones only, minus some. The data contain under 250,000 clones, approximately 79% of them seen just once; the ten biggest clones take up less than 2%. The rearrangement links TRBV2 to TRBJ1-1, with no clear D. The receptor's source is a man over 45 in good health and CMV-seronegative. The sequencing sample was made of PBMCs. This chain's CDR3 is CASSARAGMNTEAFF. The CDR3 DNA sequence: TGTGCCAGCAGTGCTAGGGCGGGGATGAACACTGAAGCTTTCTTT.